This TCR beta chain was observed in a study of T cells after yellow fever vaccination. Findings and limits, study-wide: CD4 and CD8 compartments shared a small share of clonotypes.

This clonotype was picked up many times. Its antigen is unidentified. 5'RACE template switching produced TCR cDNA carrying a universal primer site and UMIs. TCRdb itself ran the 5' RACE reads through MiXCR, one entry per CDR3 protein. The sample records about 200,000 distinct CDR3 sequences, approximately 3.3% being singletons. This specimen was CD4+ T cells sorted from PBMCs, taken 10 days after the yellow fever booster vaccination. This TCR came from a man between 18 and 29 years old who received the YFV17D yellow fever vaccine.

The CDR3 protein is CASSPTDSTDTQYF. The CDR3 DNA reads as TGCGCCAGCAGCCCAACTGACAGCACAGATACGCAGTATTTT. The chain recombines TRBV4-3 with TRBJ2-3; D is uncertain. The CDR3 has 14 amino acids. Germline V gene sequence: CDR1 LGHNA, CDR2 YSLEER. The V and J ends lost 4 bases and 0 bases respectively, with 8 bases between them.